Reported below is one T cell receptor (beta chain). The sample holds a few counts of this clonotype. Its antigen specificity is not known. No clone much larger than this one lies a single base away; base qualities are absent. Including the terminal cysteine and phenylalanine, the CDR3 comprises 14 residues. CDR3 DNA only is kept here, 42 bases in frame from base 1. Cut back by 6 bases and 7 bases, the V and J ends lie 16 bases apart. CDR1 and CDR2 are read off the germline V gene (reference sequence) as LNHDA and SQIVND. Naive CD8 T cell libraries were made from 20,000 to 1,000,000 sorted cells using 10%, 30% or 50% of purified RNA. On a BD FACSAria II, naive CD8 T cells were FACS-sorted as CD8+CD4-CCR7+CD45RA+ and collected into RLT Plus buffer. Detection sensitivity was tested by spiking Jurkat RNA equal to about 10 TCR copies' worth into samples containing roughly 19,000-1,100,000 naive CD8 T cells. Enrichment of CD8 T cells was performed with RosetteSep CD8+ T Cell Enrichment Cocktail and Ficoll-Paque, after which ACK red cell lysis was carried out.

This entry comes from a study of molecular identifiers for immune sequencing clone quantification (dated by TCRdb to about 2018). Broadly, across the study: For a replicate experiment, the RNA from either approximately 20,000 or 98,000 naive CD8 T cells was divided into five aliquots, and four of those aliquots went on to sequencing. This methods study benchmarked molecular-identifier clustering-based TCR repertoire sequencing (MIDCIRS) and TCR RNA copy counting, using CD8 T cells to do so.

Points the paper makes about the study in general: Without barcode sub-clustering, chimeric consensus sequences inflated TCR diversity; chimeras reached as high as 47%. The naive libraries included spiked-in Jurkat TCR RNA (around 9 copies' worth), and this Jurkat TCR RNA is not part of the donor repertoire. Identical TCR molecules sharing a barcode could cause highly expanded clone sizes to be underestimated. Spiked-in Jurkat TCR RNA equal to a single cell's worth was reported to be detectable even within 1,100,000 naive CD8 T cells. Modeling estimated approximately 3 recovered TCR RNA copies per cell, compared with about ten by digital PCR, which implies 30% to 35% capture efficiency. Clones above 20 RNA copies held over 97% of molecules in CMV-specific effector cells but under 1% in naive cells.

The library was generated by PCR. The instrument given in TCRdb is NextSeq 500. Preparation of bulk TCR libraries followed a previously described approach, with the TCR primers listed in Table S5. The Qiagen AllPrep DNA/RNA kit was used to purify total RNA. Before analysis, reads from multiple sequencing runs of one library were combined. Per the source publication's procedure: Reads were retained only if their TCR constant sequence matched exactly, and those retained reads were trimmed to 150 nt and grouped according to their 12-nt molecular barcodes. Reads inside each barcode group were sub-clustered using a 15% Levenshtein threshold, and a quality-weighted consensus sequence was constructed for each RNA molecule. Non-functional sequences were excluded, and lower-count sequences lying one edit away from another sequence were also excluded. Based on a fit of two negative binomial distributions, barcode sub-clusters having less than 20% of the maximum read count were discarded. The public reads were reprocessed in TCRdb via fastp at Q25 and MiXCR, keeping in-frame beta chains. Here each entry gathers all rows of one CDR3 protein and keeps the most common genes and DNA. TCRdb's processing, not the authors', yielded these V and J calls. The sample table shows 400,000 to 600,000 distinct CDR3 sequences, and roughly 25% are seen once. The top ten clonotypes cover under 0.8% of the sample.

The source of this sequence is a human donor in good health. Some libraries in this study had Jurkat cell RNA spiked in. The chain is made from TRBV19 and TRBJ1-5, with the D segment identity uncertain. Material: naive CD8+ T cells from blood, with Jurkat cell RNA spiked in. What this sample's cell subset or site label stands for: FACS-sorted CD8+CD4-CCR7+CD45RA+ naive T cells. The CDR3 region: CASSRDGYPQPQHF. The bases read TGTGCCAGTAGCCGAGACGGGTACCCCCAGCCCCAGCATTTT.